The 25 T cell receptor beta chains below were found in one sample sequenced in a study of T cell changes during pregnancy in multiple sclerosis. Using immunoSEQ multiplex PCR, the repertoire was profiled, and TCRdb retains in-frame clones only, with some absent. This sample carries more than 55,000 clones, 88% of them seen once, and the ten largest clones take 0.38%. The material sequenced was CD4+ T cells from peripheral blood mononuclear cells, taken in the third trimester of pregnancy. These receptors all come from a female donor with multiple sclerosis, enrolled in a pregnancy study.

The CDR3 sequence: CASSARTANTEAFF. Here the CDR3 DNA reads TGTGCCAGCAGCGCGAGGACAGCGAACACTGAAGCTTTCTTT. The chain couples TRBV7-3 to TRBJ1-1; the D gene is possibly TRBD1 (6 bases). Germline loops: CDR1 SGHTA, CDR2 FQGTGA. This CDR3 has 14 residues. The V gene lost 5 bases and the J gene lost 1 base, with 11 bases spanning the gap.

This clone was seen a single time. This chain links TRBV19 with TRBJ1-5, with D perhaps TRBD1 (6 bases). The V gene lost 7 bases and the J gene lost 2 bases, with 27 bases spanning the gap. Germline V gene data show CDR1 as LNHDA and CDR2 as SQIVND (reference sequence). This CDR3 is 19 amino acids long. The CDR3 DNA follows: TGTGCCAGTAAAGGGACATTTTGGATTGGTGAGGGGGGCAATCAGCCCCAGCATTTT. This translates into CASKGTFWIGEGGNQPQHF.

The chain uses TRBV30 and TRBJ2-6; perhaps TRBD2 as D (6 bases). The V gene's germline CDR1 is GTSNPN and CDR2 SVGIG (reference sequence). CDR3 length: 18 residues. V was clipped by 3 bases and J by 5 bases, with 23 bases between them. The CDR3 here is CAWSDELRLVARANVLTF. DNA for the CDR3: TGTGCCTGGAGCGACGAACTCCGACTAGTAGCGAGGGCCAACGTCCTGACTTTC.

V is TRBV10-1 and J is TRBJ1-4, with D possibly TRBD1 on 6 matching bases. CDR1 and CDR2 (germline): WNHNN, SYGVQD (reference sequence). The CDR3 is made up of 15 amino acids. Between the trimmed V and J ends, which lost 2 bases and 7 bases, there was a span of 14 bases. This chain's CDR3 is CASSERAGEGEKLFF. CDR3 sequence (DNA): TGCGCCAGCAGTGAGAGGGCAGGGGAAGGTGAAAAACTGTTTTTT.

V gene TRBV4-3 combines with J gene TRBJ1-1; a weak D match, TRBD1 (5 bases). Trimming pared 0 bases from V and 6 bases from J, leaving 11 bases between. The CDR3 is made up of 14 amino acids. Germline CDR1 and CDR2: LGHNA and YSLEER. The CDR3 nucleotides are TGCGCCAGCAGCCAAGAGGGGGGGATGGCTGAAGCTTTCTTT. This encodes CASSQEGGMAEAFF.

The chain uses TRBV2 and TRBJ2-6, with no clear D. From germline, CDR1 is SNHLY and CDR2 FYNNEI. The ends were cut back, 1 base at V and 14 bases at J, with 15 bases in the middle. This CDR3 region has 14 residues. This CDR3 reads CASSEVAASAILTF. DNA for the CDR3: TGTGCCAGCAGTGAAGTCGCGGCCAGCGCTATCCTGACTTTC.

This chain joins TRBV4-1 and TRBJ1-5; no clear D gene. V lost 0 bases and J 0 bases, leaving 12 bases between the germline ends. This CDR3 region has 17 residues. Germline-derived CDR1 and CDR2 are MGHRA and YSYEKL. CDR3 nucleotide sequence: TGCGCCAGCAGCCAAGATAACGAGGGCTATAGCAATCAGCCCCAGCATTTT. As protein: CASSQDNEGYSNQPQHF.

This chain connects TRBV19 to TRBJ1-4, with 8 bases that match TRBD1. CDR1 and CDR2 (germline): LNHDA, SQIVND (reference sequence). The junction had 7 bases not matched to a gene; V was cut back by 7 bases and J by 0 bases. This CDR3 region has 16 residues. The CDR3 nucleotides are TGTGCCAGTACCGGACAGGGTTATGCAACTAATGAAAAACTGTTTTTT. Protein: CASTGQGYATNEKLFF.

The genes are TRBV30 and TRBJ2-3; a weak D match, TRBD2 (7 bases). The CDR3 is 13 amino acids. Per the germline V gene, CDR1 is GTSNPN and CDR2 is SVGIG (reference sequence). V was pared by 5 bases and J by 4 bases, with 13 bases between. The CDR3 loop is CAWGRGEADTQYF. DNA of the CDR3: TGTGCCTGGGGGAGGGGGGAGGCAGATACGCAGTATTTT.

The chain joins TRBV28 to TRBJ2-1, with 7 bases identical to TRBD2. The CDR3 sequence is 14 residues long. Per the germline V gene, CDR1 is MDHEN and CDR2 is SYDVKM. With V trimmed by 5 bases and J by 10 bases, 11 bases remained unmatched. The CDR3 sequence: CASSPGTNKEEQFF. Here the CDR3 DNA reads TGTGCCAGCAGTCCGGGGACTAACAAAGAGGAGCAGTTCTTC.

The chain couples TRBV5-5 to TRBJ1-3, with D maybe TRBD1 (6 bases). CDR1 and CDR2 from the germline V gene are SGHKS and YYEKEE (reference sequence). Trimming took 5 bases from V and 3 from J, leaving 15 bases between them. This CDR3 is built from 15 residues. The CDR3 DNA reads TGTGCCAGCAGGGGCGACGGACAGCGTGGAAACACCATATATTTT. Translation: CASRGDGQRGNTIYF.

CDR3: CASSPVEDTQYF. CDR3 DNA sequence: TGTGCCAGCTCACCCGTAGAAGATACGCAGTATTTT. V usage is TRBV18 and J usage is TRBJ2-3; no reliable D call. This CDR3 region has 12 residues. V gave up 3 bases and J gave up 5 bases, with 6 bases separating them. Germline V gives CDR1 KGHSH, CDR2 LQKENI.

This chain uses TRBV5-8 with TRBJ2-2; D call uncertain. This CDR3 is built from 11 residues. Trimming pared 8 bases from V and 3 bases from J, leaving 5 bases between. Germline CDR1 is SGHTS and CDR2 is YDEGEE. DNA for the CDR3: TGTGCCAGTAAATACACCGGGGAGCTGTTTTTT. The encoded protein is CASKYTGELFF. The full variable domain, completed using reference TRBV5-8 and TRBJ2-2, is EAGVTQSPTHLIKTRGQQATLRCSPISGHTSVYWYQQALGLGLQFLLWYDEGEERNRGNFPPRFSGRQFPNYSSELNVNALELEDSALYLCASKYTGELFFGEGSRLTVL.

This chain joins TRBV18 and TRBJ2-1, with TRBD2 matching over 9 bases. V lost 2 bases to trimming and J lost 7 bases; unmatched junction nucleotides: 6. Germline V gene lookup returns CDR1 KGHSH and CDR2 LQKENI. The CDR3 has 15 residues. In DNA, the CDR3 is TGTGCCAGCTCACCAATAGCGGGAGATTTTAATGAGCAGTTCTTC. Its protein product is CASSPIAGDFNEQFF. Filled out from reference TRBV18 and TRBJ2-1, the complete variable domain reads NAGVMQNPRHLVRRRGQEARLRCSPMKGHSHVYWYRQLPEEGLKFMVYLQKENIIDESGMPKERFSAEFPKEGPSILRIQQVVRGDSAAYFCASSPIAGDFNEQFFGPGTRLTVL.

The chain couples TRBV29-1 to TRBJ1-1, with D possibly TRBD1 on 6 matching bases. Trimming took 6 bases from V and 3 from J, leaving 20 bases between them. This CDR3 has 15 amino acids. Germline V lookup: CDR1 SQVTM, CDR2 ANQGSEA. The CDR3 region has the DNA TGCAGCGTCCAAGTACAGGGCAGAGAGGACACTGAAGCTTTCTTT. Its protein product is CSVQVQGREDTEAFF.

The rearrangement uses TRBV30 and TRBJ2-7, with 8 bases that match TRBD1. The CDR3 has 14 amino acids. V lost 0 bases and J lost 6; bases outside the gene matches: 7. Germline V gene data show CDR1 as GTSNPN and CDR2 as SVGIG (reference sequence). CDR3 DNA sequence: TGTGCCTGGAGTGTAACAGGGGGAAATGGCGAGCAGTACTTC. It encodes CAWSVTGGNGEQYF.

The gene calls are TRBV7-2 and TRBJ2-7; D uncertain. Germline V gene sequence: CDR1 SGHTA, CDR2 FQGNSA. The CDR3 spans 14 residues. V was cut by 1 base and J by 4 bases, with 11 bases left in between. The CDR3 here is CASSLGPVSYEQYF. The DNA of the CDR3 is TGTGCCAGCAGCTTAGGTCCGGTATCTTACGAGCAGTACTTC.

This clone appeared a single time. The chain employs TRBV7-2 and TRBJ1-5; 11 nucleotides match TRBD1. CDR3 size: 19 residues. Germline V gene lookup returns CDR1 SGHTA and CDR2 FQGNSA. The trim removed 1 base at V and 6 bases at J, leaving 14 bases unmatched. The DNA of the CDR3 is TGTGCCAGCAGCTTAGTGACCGGGACAGGGGGAATCTTGGCTCAGCCCCAGCATTTT. As protein: CASSLVTGTGGILAQPQHF.

V and J are TRBV6-5 and TRBJ2-7, with TRBD1 matching over 7 bases. In germline, CDR1 is MNHEY, CDR2 SVGAGI. The ends lost 5 bases at V and 4 bases at J; junction bases unmatched: 2. The CDR3 has 12 amino acids. CDR3 region: CASSPDRYEQYF. DNA of the CDR3: TGTGCCAGCAGTCCGGACAGGTACGAGCAGTACTTC.

The chain recombines TRBV7-2 with TRBJ2-1, with a possible D match to TRBD2 (5 bases). Trimming pared 1 base from V and 7 bases from J, leaving 11 bases between. This CDR3 is built from 14 residues. Germline V gives CDR1 SGHTA, CDR2 FQGNSA. Written as DNA, the CDR3 is TGTGCCAGCAGCTTAGGGACTGCCAAGAATGAGCAGTTCTTC. Translation: CASSLGTAKNEQFF.

This clone was recorded once. J is TRBJ2-1 and V is TRBV9; 16 bases map to TRBD2. The CDR3 length is 18 residues. Germline V gene sequence: CDR1 SGDLS, CDR2 YYNGEE. Trimming took 4 bases from V and 0 from J; bases not matched to a gene: 4. The CDR3 DNA sequence: TGTGCCAGCAGCTTGGGACTAGCGGGGGGGTTCTCCTACAATGAGCAGTTCTTC. Its translation is CASSLGLAGGFSYNEQFF.

The chain employs TRBV5-4 and TRBJ2-3, with TRBD2 as a possible D gene (5 bases). Germline loops: CDR1 SGHNT, CDR2 YYREEE (reference sequence). Trimming removed 6 bases from V and 1 base from J, with 15 bases in between. This CDR3 is built from 15 residues. CDR3 sequence (DNA): TGTGCCAGCACCCTGGCCCTAGCAGGCACAGATACGCAGTATTTT. This gives the protein CASTLALAGTDTQYF. Full variable domain (missing parts from reference TRBV5-4 and TRBJ2-3): ETGVTQSPTHLIKTRGQQVTLRCSSQSGHNTVSWYQQALGQGPQFIFQYYREEENGRGNFPPRFSGLQFPNYSSELNVNALELDDSALYLCASTLALAGTDTQYFGPGTRLTVL.

This chain links TRBV19 with TRBJ1-2; D not certain. Germline V gene lookup returns CDR1 LNHDA and CDR2 SQIVND (reference sequence). V was trimmed by 3 bases and J by 4 bases, leaving 15 bases between them. The CDR3 consists of 15 residues. The CDR3 DNA is TGTGCCAGTAGTATCCCCGGGGAGCGTAGCTATGGCTACACCTTC. Its protein is CASSIPGERSYGYTF.

This CDR3 reads CASSVQGEINEQFF. CDR3 in DNA: TGTGCCAGCAGCGTACAGGGGGAAATCAATGAGCAGTTCTTC. This chain uses TRBV9 with TRBJ2-1; the match to TRBD1 covers 7 bases. CDR1 is SGDLS, CDR2 YYNGEE, per germline. Losses at the gene ends were 1 base for V and 6 bases for J; bases not matched to a gene: 4. The CDR3 covers 14 residues.

This chain connects TRBV30 to TRBJ2-7; 8 bases align to TRBD2. This CDR3 is 14 amino acids long. Germline-derived CDR1 and CDR2 are GTSNPN and SVGIG (reference sequence). V shed 2 bases and J 5 bases; nucleotides not matched to a gene: 8. The CDR3 region is CAWSPGGVRDEQYF. The CDR3 DNA reads as TGTGCCTGGAGTCCCGGGGGGGTGCGCGACGAGCAGTACTTC.